This T cell receptor (beta chain) is from a study of blood T cell repertoires in COVID-19. Study summary: Sites across the United States, Italy and Spain contributed samples from acute and convalescent COVID-19. PBMCs, B-cell-depleted T cells, or T cells provided the cDNA or gDNA that made up the material.

Germline CDR1 MNHEY, CDR2 SVGEGT. The CDR3 is 14 residues long. V shed 2 bases and J 5 bases; nucleotides not matched to a gene: 2. In the original processing: Amplification of reference gene primers was used by the study to estimate nucleated cell counts. The repertoire was sequenced with immunoSEQ multiplex PCR; TCRdb's copy has only in-frame clones and lacks some. Clone size and V and J calls were adopted from that table, with D and trimming inferred from the DNA. The sample consists of over 95,000 clones, 80% to 90% of them appearing once. Specimen: peripheral blood. The V call is TRBV6-2 or TRBV6-3, the J call TRBJ2-2, with 7 bases matching TRBD1. This receptor was taken from a woman aged 45-65 years with acute or convalescent COVID-19. The CDR3 region is CASSYPQGTGELFF. The CDR3 DNA follows: TGTGCCAGCAGTTACCCACAGGGGACCGGGGAGCTGTTTTTT.